This record covers a single TCR beta chain. The data originate from a study of blood T cell repertoires in COVID-19. Background on the study: Acute and convalescent COVID-19 samples came from the United States, Italy and Spain. PBMCs, B-cell-depleted T cells, or T cells provided the cDNA or gDNA that made up the material.

V gave up 5 bases and J gave up 3 bases; unmatched junction bases: 6. CDR1 and CDR2 (germline): SNHLY, FYNNEI. The CDR3 has 14 residues. In the authors' workflow: Quantification of nucleated cells was approximated via reference gene primer amplification. Assay used: immunoSEQ multiplex PCR; TCRdb lists only in-frame clones, some missing. V, J and clone size were drawn from that table, and D and trimming were deduced from the DNA. The sample contains 250,000 or so clones, under 90% of which appear only once. This TCR derives from a man between 60 and 70 years old with acute or convalescent COVID-19. The chain combines TRBV2 with TRBJ2-7, with TRBD1 matching 8 bases. Sequenced: peripheral blood. The CDR3 bases are TGTGCCAGCAGTTCCGGGACAGGTAACTACGAGCAGTACTTC. It yields the protein CASSSGTGNYEQYF.